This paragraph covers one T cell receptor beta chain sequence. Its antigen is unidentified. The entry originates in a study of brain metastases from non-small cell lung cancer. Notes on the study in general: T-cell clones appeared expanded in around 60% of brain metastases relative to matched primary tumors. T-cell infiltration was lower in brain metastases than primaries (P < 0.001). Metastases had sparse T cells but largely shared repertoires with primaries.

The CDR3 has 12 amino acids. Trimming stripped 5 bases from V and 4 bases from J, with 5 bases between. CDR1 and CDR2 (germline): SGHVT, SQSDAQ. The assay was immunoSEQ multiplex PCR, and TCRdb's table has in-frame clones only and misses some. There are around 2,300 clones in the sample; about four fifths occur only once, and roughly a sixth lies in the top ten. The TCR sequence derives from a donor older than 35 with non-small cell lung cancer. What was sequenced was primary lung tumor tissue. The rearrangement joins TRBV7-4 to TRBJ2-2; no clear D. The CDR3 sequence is CASSRPTGELFF. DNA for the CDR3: TGTGCCAGCAGCCGACCCACCGGGGAGCTGTTTTTT.